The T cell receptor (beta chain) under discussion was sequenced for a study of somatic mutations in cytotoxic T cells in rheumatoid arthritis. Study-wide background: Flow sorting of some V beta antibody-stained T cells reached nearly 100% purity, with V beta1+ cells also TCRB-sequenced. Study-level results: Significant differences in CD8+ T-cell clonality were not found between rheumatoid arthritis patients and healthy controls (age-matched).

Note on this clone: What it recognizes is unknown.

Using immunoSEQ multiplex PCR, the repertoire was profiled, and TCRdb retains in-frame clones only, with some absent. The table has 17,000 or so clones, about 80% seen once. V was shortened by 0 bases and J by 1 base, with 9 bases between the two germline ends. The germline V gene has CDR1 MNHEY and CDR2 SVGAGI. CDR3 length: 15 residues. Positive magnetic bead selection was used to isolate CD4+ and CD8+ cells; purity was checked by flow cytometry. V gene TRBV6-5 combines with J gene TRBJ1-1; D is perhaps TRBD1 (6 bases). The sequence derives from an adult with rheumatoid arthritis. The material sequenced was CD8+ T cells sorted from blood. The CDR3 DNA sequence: TGTGCCAGCAGTTACTCCACAGGGCCGAACACTGAAGCTTTCTTT. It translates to CASSYSTGPNTEAFF.